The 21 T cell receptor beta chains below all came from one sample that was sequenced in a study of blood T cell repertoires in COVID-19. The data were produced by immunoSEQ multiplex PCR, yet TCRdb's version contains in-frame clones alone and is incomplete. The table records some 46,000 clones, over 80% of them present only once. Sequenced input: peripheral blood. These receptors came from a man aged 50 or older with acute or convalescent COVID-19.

The CDR3, as DNA: TGTGCCAGCAGCTTTACTAGCGGAGACAGCTCCTACAATGAGCAGTTCTTC. It translates to CASSFTSGDSSYNEQFF. The chain is built from TRBV5-6 and TRBJ2-1; 8 positions agree with TRBD2. The CDR3 has 17 amino acids. CDR1 is SGHDT and CDR2 is YYEEEE in the germline V gene. Unmatched junction bases numbered 7, after V lost 2 bases and J lost 0 bases.

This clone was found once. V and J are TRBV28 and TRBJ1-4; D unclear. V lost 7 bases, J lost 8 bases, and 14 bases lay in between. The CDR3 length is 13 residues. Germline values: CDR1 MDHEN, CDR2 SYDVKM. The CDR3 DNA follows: TGTGCCAGCAAATTTGTGGGGAGGGAAAAACTGTTTTTT. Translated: CASKFVGREKLFF.

Here the CDR3 DNA reads TGTGCCAGCAGCGAATACGGGGTGAACACTGAAGCTTTCTTT. It codes for CASSEYGVNTEAFF. The chain is built from TRBV7-3 and TRBJ1-1; D is undetermined. The germline V gene has CDR1 SGHTA and CDR2 FQGTGA. The CDR3 runs 14 residues. V was pared by 5 bases and J by 0 bases, with 10 bases between.

The chain's CDR3 is CASLLGTGVNQPQHF. DNA for the CDR3: TGTGCCAGCTTGCTTGGGACAGGGGTTAACCAGCCCCAGCATTTT. The chain joins TRBV2 to TRBJ1-5; 10 bases match TRBD1. Germline values: CDR1 SNHLY, CDR2 FYNNEI. Trimming removed 8 bases from V and 7 bases from J; junction bases left unmatched: 11. CDR3 size: 15 residues.

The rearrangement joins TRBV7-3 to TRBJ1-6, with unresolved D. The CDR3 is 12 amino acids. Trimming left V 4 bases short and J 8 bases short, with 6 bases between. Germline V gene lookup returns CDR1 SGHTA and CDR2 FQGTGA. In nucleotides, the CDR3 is TGTGCCAGCAGCTCAGGCGATTCACCCCTCCACTTT. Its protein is CASSSGDSPLHF.

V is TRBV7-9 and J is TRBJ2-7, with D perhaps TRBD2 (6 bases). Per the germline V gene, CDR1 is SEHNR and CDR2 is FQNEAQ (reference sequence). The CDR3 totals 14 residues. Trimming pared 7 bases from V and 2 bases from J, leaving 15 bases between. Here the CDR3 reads CASIGPSDTYEQYF. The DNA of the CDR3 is TGTGCCAGCATTGGTCCTAGCGATACCTACGAGCAGTACTTC.

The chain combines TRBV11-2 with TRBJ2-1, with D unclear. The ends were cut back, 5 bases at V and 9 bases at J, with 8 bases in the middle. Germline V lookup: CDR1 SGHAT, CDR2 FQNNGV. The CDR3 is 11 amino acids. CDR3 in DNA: TGTGCCAGCAGCCCCACGGGTGAGCAGTTCTTC. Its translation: CASSPTGEQFF.

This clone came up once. The CDR3 nucleotides are TGTGCCAGCAATTCGGTCGGGAGGGCCGGTGAGACCCAGTACTTC. Amino acids: CASNSVGRAGETQYF. V gene TRBV28 combines with J gene TRBJ2-5, with TRBD2 identical over 8 bases. The CDR3 covers 15 residues. Trimming at V came to 7 bases and at J to 5 bases, leaving 12 bases not matched to a gene. CDR1 is MDHEN, CDR2 SYDVKM, per germline.

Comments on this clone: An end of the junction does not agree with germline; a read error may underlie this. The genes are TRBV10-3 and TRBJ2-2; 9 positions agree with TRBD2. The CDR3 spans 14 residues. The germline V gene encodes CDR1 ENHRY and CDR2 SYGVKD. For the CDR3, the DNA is TGTGCCATCAGGAGCGGGGGGAACATCGGGGAGCTGTTTTTT. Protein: CAIRSGGNIGELFF.

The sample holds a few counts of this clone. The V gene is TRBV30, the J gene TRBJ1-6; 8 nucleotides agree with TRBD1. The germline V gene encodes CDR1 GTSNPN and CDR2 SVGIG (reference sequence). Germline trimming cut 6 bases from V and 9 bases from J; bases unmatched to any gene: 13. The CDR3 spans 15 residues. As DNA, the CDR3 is TGTGCCTGCGCTCAGGGGGCGGCGTACCTTTCACCCCTCCACTTT. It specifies CACAQGAAYLSPLHF.

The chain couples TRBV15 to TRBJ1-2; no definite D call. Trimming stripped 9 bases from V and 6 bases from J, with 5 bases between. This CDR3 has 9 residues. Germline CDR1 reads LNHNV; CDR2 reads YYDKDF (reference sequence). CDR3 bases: TGTGCCACACATAATGGCTACACCTTC. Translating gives CATHNGYTF.

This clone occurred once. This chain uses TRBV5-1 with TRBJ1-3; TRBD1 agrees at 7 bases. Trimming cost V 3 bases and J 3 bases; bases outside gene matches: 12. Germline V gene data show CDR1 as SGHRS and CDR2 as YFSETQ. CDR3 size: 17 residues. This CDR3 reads CASSSALRGGSGNTIYF. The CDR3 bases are TGCGCCAGCAGCTCGGCCTTGAGAGGGGGCAGTGGAAACACCATATATTTT.

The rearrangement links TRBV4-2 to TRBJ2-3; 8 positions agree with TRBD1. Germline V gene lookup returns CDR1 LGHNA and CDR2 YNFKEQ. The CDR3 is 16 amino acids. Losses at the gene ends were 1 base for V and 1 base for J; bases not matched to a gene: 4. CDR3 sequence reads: CASSQVGTGRTDTQYF. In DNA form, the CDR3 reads TGTGCCAGCAGCCAAGTCGGGACAGGACGCACAGATACGCAGTATTTT.

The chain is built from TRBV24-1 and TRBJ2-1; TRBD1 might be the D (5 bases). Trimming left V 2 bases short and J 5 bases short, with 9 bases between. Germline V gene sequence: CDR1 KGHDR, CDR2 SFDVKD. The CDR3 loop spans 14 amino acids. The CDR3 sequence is CATSDSRADNEQFF. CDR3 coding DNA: TGTGCCACCAGTGATTCCAGGGCGGACAATGAGCAGTTCTTC.

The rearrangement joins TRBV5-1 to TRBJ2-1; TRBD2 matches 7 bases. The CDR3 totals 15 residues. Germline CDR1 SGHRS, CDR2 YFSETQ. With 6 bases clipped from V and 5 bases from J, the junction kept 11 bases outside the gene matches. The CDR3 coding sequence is TGCGCCAGCACCCTTCGCGGGGGACCAGACAATGAGCAGTTCTTC. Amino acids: CASTLRGGPDNEQFF.

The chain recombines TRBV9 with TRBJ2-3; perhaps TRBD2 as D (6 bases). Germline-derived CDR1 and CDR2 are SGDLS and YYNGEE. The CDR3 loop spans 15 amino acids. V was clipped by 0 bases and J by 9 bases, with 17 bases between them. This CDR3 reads CASSVVSGAGGTQYF. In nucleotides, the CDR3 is TGTGCCAGCAGCGTAGTGTCGGGTGCAGGAGGGACGCAGTATTTT.

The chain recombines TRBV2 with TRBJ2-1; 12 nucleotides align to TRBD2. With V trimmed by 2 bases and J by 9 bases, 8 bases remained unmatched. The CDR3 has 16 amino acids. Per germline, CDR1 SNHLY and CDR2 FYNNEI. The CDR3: CASSESSGRAGGEQFF. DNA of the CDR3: TGTGCCAGCAGTGAATCTAGCGGGAGGGCCGGGGGTGAGCAGTTCTTC.

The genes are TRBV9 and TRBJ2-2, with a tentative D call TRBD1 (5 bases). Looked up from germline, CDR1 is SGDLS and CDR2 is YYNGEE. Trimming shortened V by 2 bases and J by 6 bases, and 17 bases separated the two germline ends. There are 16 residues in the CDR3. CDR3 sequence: CASSVRGRGIPGELFF. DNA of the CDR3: TGTGCCAGCAGCGTCAGAGGAAGGGGTATTCCCGGGGAGCTGTTTTTT.

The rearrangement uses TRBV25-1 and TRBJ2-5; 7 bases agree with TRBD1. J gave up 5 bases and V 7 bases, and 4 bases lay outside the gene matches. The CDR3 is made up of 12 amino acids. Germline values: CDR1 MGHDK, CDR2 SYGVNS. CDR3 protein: CASKGGVETQYF. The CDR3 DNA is TGTGCCAGCAAAGGGGGCGTCGAGACCCAGTACTTC.

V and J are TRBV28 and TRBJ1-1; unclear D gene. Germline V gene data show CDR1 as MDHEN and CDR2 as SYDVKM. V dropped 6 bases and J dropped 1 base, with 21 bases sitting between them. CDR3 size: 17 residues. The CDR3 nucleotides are TGTGCCAGCAGGACCCTCCTCTATAGAACGGGGAACACTGAAGCTTTCTTT. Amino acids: CASRTLLYRTGNTEAFF.

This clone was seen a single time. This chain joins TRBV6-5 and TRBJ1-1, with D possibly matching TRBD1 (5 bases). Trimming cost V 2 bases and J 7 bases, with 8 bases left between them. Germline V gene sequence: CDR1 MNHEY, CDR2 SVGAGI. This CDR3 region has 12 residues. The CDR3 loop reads CASSYNRGEAFF. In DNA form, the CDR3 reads TGTGCCAGCAGTTACAATAGGGGTGAAGCTTTCTTT.